This T cell receptor beta chain emerged from a study of cytomegalovirus exposure and HLA in healthy donors. The CDR3 has 12 amino acids. V lost 4 bases, J lost 5 bases, and 8 bases lay in between. Germline lookup yields CDR1 MGHRA and CDR2 YSYEKL. Donors were drawn from the approximately 110-subject validation cohort, separate from the roughly 700-subject first cohort. Sequencing was performed with immunoSEQ multiplex PCR; in TCRdb, only in-frame clones are kept and a portion is missing. The data contain approximately 180,000 clones, around 86% of them seen just once; the ten biggest clones take up more than 1.1%.

The chain combines TRBV4-1 with TRBJ2-5; D not resolved. The sequence was collected from a woman aged 18-29 years in good health and CMV-seronegative. Material for sequencing was PBMCs. CDR3 region: CASSLPRETQYF. The DNA of the CDR3 is TGCGCCAGCAGCCTCCCGCGGGAGACCCAGTACTTC.